The subject of this entry is one TCR beta chain. The antigen is unknown. One junction end disagrees with the germline gene, perhaps due to a read error. The read ends 3 residues before the CDR3 terminus; that terminus is restored from the germline J gene. Generated by immunoSEQ multiplex PCR, the TCRdb table keeps only in-frame clones and is missing some. The sample data list 20,000 or so clones. The sample is drawn from a study of T cells in women clearing cervical HPV infection. The germline CDR1 and CDR2 sequences are SGHTA and FQGTGA. The CDR3 is 13 residues long. Findings of the study overall: Effector/memory and HPV-specific T cells were not isolated, and association timing is unknown.

Prevalent HPV16 infections were excluded; only incident single HPV16 infections included. This chain joins TRBV7-3 and TRBJ1-1, with TRBD1 identical over 8 bases. The source is a woman aged 18 to 75 with a cervical HPV16 infection that either progressed to CIN3+ or cleared (not recorded which). Sequences were obtained from blood buffy coat. This chain's CDR3 is CASSITGQEAAFF. CDR3 bases read: TGTGCCAGCAGCATAACGGGACAGGAAGCA.